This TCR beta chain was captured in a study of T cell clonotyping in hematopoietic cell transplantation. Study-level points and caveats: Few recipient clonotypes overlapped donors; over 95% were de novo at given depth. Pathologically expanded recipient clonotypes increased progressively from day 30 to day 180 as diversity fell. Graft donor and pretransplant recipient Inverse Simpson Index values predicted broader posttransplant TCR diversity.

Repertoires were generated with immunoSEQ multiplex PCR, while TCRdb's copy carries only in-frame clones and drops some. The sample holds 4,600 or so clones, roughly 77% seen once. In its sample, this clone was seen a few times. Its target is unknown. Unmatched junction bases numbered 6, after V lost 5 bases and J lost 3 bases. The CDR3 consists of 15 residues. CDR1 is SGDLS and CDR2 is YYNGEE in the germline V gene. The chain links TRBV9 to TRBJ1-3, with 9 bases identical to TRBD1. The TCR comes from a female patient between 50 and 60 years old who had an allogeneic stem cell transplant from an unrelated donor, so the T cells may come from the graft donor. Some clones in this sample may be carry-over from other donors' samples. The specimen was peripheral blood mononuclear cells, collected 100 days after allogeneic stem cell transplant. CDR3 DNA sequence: TGTGCCAGCAGTACCGGGACAGGGCTTGGAAACACCATATATTTT. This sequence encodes CASSTGTGLGNTIYF. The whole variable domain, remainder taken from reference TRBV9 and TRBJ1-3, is DSGVTQTPKHLITATGQRVTLRCSPRSGDLSVYWYQQSLDQGLQFLIQYYNGEERAKGNILERFSAQQFPDLHSELNLSSLELGDSALYFCASSTGTGLGNTIYFGEGSWLTVV.